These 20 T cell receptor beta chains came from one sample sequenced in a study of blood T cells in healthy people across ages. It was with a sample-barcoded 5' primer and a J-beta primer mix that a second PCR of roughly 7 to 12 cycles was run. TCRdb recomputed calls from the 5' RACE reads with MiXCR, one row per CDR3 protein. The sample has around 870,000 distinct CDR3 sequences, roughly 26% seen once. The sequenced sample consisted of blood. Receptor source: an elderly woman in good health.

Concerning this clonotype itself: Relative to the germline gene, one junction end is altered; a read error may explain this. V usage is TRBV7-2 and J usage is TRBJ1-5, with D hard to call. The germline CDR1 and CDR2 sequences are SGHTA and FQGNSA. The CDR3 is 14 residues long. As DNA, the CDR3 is TGTGCCAACAGCTTAGTCTTTAGCAATCAGCCCCAGCATTTT. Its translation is CANSLVFSNQPQHF.

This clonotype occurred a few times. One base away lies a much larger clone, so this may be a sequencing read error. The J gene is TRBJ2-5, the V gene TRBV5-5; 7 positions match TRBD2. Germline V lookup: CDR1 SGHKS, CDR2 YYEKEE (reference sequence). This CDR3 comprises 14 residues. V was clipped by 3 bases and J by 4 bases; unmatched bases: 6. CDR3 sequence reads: CASSWLPGGETQYF. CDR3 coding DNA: TGTGCCAGCAGCTGGTTACCGGGAGGAGAGACCCAGTACTTC. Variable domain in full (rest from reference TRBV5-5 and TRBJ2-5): DAGVTQSPTHLIKTRGQQVTLRCSPISGHKSVSWYQQVLGQGPQFIFQYYEKEERGRGNFPDRFSARQFPNYSSELNVNALLLGDSALYLCASSWLPGGETQYFGPGTRLLVL.

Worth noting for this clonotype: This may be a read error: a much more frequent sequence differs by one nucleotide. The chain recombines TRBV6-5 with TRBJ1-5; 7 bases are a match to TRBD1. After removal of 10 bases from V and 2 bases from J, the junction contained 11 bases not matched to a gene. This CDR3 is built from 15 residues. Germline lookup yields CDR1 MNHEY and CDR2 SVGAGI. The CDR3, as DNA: TGTGCCAACAGCCTGGACAGGCGCGGCAATCAGCCCCAGCATTTT. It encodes CANSLDRRGNQPQHF.

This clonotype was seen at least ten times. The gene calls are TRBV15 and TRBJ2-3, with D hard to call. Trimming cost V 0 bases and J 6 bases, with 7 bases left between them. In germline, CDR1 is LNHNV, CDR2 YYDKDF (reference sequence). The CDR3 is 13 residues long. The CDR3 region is CATSRDLGDTQYF. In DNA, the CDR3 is TGTGCCACCAGCAGAGATCTGGGGGATACGCAGTATTTT.

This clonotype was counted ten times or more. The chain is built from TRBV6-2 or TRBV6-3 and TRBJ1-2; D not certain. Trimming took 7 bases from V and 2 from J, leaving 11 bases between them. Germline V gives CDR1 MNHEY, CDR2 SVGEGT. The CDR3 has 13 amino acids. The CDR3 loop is CASNYDGNYGYTF. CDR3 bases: TGTGCCAGCAACTATGACGGAAACTATGGCTACACCTTC.

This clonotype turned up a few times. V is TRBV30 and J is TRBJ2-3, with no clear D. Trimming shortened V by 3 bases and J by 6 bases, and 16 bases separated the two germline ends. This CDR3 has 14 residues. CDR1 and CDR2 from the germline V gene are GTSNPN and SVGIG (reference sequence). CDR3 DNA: TGTGCCTGGAGCAAAACCTCGGGCTTCGATACGCAGTATTTT. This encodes CAWSKTSGFDTQYF. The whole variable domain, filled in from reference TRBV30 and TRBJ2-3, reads SQTIHQWPATLVQPVGSPLSLECTVEGTSNPNLYWYRQAAGRGLQLLFYSVGIGQISSEVPQNLSASRPQDRQFILSSKKLLLSDSGFYLCAWSKTSGFDTQYFGPGTRLTVL.

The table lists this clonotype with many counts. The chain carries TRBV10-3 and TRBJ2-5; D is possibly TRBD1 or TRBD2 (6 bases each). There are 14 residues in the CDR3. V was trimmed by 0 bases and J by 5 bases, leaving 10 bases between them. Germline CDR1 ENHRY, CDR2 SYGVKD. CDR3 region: CAISESGGMETQYF. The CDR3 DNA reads TGTGCCATCAGTGAGTCAGGGGGGATGGAGACCCAGTACTTC.

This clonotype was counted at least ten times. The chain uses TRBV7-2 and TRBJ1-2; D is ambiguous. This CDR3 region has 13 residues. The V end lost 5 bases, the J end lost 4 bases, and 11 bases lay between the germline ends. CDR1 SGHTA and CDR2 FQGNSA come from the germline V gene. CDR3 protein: CASSQILGYGYTF. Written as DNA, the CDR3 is TGTGCCAGCAGCCAGATCCTGGGCTATGGCTACACCTTC.

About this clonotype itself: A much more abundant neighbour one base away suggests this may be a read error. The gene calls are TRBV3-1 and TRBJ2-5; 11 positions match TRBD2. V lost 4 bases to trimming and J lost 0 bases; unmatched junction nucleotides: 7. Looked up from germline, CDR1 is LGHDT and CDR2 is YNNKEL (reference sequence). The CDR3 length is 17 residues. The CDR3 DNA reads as TGTGCCAGCAGCCCGAGACTAGCGGGGATGTACCAAGAGACCCAGTACTTC. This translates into CASSPRLAGMYQETQYF.

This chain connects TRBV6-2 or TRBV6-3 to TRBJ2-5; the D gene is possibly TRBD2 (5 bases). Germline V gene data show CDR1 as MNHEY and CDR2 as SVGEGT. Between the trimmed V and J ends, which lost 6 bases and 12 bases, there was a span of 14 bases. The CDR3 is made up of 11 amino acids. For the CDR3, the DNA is TGTGCCAGCAGCCGCGGGTCACGGGAGTACTTC. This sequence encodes CASSRGSREYF.

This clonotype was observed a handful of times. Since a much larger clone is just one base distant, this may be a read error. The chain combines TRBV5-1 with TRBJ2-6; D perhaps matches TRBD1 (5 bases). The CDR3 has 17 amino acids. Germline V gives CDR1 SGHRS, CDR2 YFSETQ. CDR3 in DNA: TGCGCCAGCAGCTTGGGAACGTTGGGCTCTGGGGCCAACGTCCGGACTTTC. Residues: CASSLGTLGSGANVRTF.

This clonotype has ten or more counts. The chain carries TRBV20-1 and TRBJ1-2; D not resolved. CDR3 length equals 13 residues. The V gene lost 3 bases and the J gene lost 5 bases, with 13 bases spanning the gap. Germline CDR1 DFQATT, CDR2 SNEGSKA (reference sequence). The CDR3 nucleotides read TGCAGTGCTAGTACTCTAACCCCTTATGGCTACACCTTC. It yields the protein CSASTLTPYGYTF.

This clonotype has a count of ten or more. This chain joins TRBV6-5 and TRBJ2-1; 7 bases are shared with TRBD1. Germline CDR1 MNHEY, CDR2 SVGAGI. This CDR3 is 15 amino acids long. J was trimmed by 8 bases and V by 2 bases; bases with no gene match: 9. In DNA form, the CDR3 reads TGTGCCAGCAGTTACATACAGGGGAGTAACTATGAGCAGTTCTTC. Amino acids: CASSYIQGSNYEQFF.

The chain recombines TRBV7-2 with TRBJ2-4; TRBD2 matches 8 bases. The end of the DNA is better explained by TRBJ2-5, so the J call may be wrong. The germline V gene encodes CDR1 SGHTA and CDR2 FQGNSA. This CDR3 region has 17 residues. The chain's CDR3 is CASSLRPSGSPGETQYF. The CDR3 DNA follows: TGTGCCAGCAGCTTAAGGCCTAGCGGGTCACCGGGGGAGACCCAGTACTTC.

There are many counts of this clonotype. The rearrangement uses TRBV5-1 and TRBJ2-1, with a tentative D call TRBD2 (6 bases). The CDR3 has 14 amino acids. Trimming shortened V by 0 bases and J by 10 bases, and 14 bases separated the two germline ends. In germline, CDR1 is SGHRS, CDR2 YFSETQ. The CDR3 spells CASSLASGGTEQFF. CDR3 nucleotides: TGCGCCAGCAGCTTGGCATCCGGGGGTACAGAGCAGTTCTTC. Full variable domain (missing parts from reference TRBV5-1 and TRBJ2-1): KAGVTQTPRYLIKTRGQQVTLSCSPISGHRSVSWYQQTPGQGLQFLFEYFSETQRNKGNFPGRFSGRQFSNSRSEMNVSTLELGDSALYLCASSLASGGTEQFFGPGTRLTVL.

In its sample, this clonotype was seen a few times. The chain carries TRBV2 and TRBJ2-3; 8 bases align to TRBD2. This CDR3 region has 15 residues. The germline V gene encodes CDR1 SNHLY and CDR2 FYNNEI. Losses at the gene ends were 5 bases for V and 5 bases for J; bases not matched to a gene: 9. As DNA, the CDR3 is TGTGCCAGCAGTCCCGGGACTAGAGGAGGAGATACGCAGTATTTT. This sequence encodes CASSPGTRGGDTQYF.

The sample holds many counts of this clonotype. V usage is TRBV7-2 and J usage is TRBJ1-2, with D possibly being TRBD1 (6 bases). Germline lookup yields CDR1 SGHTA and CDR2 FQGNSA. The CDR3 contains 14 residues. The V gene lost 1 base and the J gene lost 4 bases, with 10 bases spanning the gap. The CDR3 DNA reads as TGTGCCAGCAGCTTAGGGGGGGCCCGCTATGGCTACACCTTC. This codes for CASSLGGARYGYTF.

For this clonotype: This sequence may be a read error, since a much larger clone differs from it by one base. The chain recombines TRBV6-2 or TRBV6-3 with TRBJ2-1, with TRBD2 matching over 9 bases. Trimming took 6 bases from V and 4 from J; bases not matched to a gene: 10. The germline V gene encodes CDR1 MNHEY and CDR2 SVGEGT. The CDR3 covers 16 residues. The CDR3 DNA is TGTGCCAGCAGAGACCCTCTGGGACTAGCATACAATGAGCAGTTCTTC. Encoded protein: CASRDPLGLAYNEQFF.

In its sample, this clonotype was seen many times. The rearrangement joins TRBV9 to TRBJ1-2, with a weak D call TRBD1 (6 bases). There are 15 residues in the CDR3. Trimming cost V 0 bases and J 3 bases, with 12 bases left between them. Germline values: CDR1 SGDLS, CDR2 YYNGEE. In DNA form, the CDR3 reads TGTGCCAGCAGCGTAGAAGGGGGAAGGGACTATGGCTACACCTTC. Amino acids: CASSVEGGRDYGYTF.

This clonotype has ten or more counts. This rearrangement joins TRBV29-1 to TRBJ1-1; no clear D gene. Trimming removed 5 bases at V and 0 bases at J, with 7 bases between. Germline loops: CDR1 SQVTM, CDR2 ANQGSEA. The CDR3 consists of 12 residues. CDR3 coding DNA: TGCAGCGTTAATCTCATGAACACTGAAGCTTTCTTT. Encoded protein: CSVNLMNTEAFF.